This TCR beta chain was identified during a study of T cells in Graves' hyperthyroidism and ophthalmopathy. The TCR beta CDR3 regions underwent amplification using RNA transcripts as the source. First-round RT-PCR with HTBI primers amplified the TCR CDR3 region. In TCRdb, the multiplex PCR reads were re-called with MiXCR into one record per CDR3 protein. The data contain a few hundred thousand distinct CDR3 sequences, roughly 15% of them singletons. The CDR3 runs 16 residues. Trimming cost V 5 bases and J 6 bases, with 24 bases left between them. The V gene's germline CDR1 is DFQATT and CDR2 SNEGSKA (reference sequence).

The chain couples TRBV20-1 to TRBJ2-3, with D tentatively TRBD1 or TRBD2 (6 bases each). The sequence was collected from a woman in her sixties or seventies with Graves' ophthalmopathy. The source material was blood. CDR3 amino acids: CSAPPGAGFFPDTQYF. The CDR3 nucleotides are TGCAGTGCTCCGCCGGGGGCAGGGTTTTTTCCCGATACGCAGTATTTT.